This T cell receptor (beta chain) emerged from a study of T-cell reconstitution after alpha-beta-depleted transplantation in children. This clonotype was picked up many times. Unique molecular identifiers were built into the TCRbeta library. MiXCR was run by TCRdb on the PCR reads, yielding one entry per CDR3 protein. The table records approximately 490,000 distinct CDR3 sequences, around 12% of them present only once. V was trimmed by 0 bases and J by 8 bases, leaving 10 bases between them. Germline CDR1 is SQVTM and CDR2 is ANQGSEA. The CDR3 has 12 residues. The sample consisted of PBMCs from the stem cell graft donor, taken from the stem cell graft. The chain recombines TRBV29-1 with TRBJ1-1; no clear D. This clonotype originated in a human donor who donated a stem cell graft to a child with combined immunodeficiency. As DNA, the CDR3 is TGCAGCGTTGAAGACCGCGGCTCGGAAGCTTTCTTT. Protein: CSVEDRGSEAFF.